The 12 T cell receptor beta chains in this list originate from one sample, sequenced in a study of CD4 T cells in relation to SARS-CoV-2 and coronaviruses (dated by TCRdb to the early 2020s). The library came from the immunoSEQ multiplex PCR assay. Held by TCRdb, this immuneACCESS table contains in-frame sequences only and omits some clones. Under half of the omission traces to an unresolved V gene where checked; the cause of the rest is unknown. This sample gives more than 55,000 clones in total; roughly 88% of them show up just once. 1.3% to 1.5% of the sample is taken by the ten largest. CD4+ T cells from unexposed donors were collected before the COVID-19 pandemic (2011-2018). The sequenced sample consisted of memory CD4+ T cells from PBMCs. The cell subset or site label corresponds to: memory (non-naive) CD4+ T cells. The origin of the receptors is a human donor in good health.

This chain uses TRBV14 with TRBJ2-3; 11 bases fit TRBD2. Losses at the gene ends were 4 bases for V and 5 bases for J; bases not matched to a gene: 8. CDR3 size: 16 residues. Germline assignment: CDR1 SGHDN and CDR2 FVKESK. The CDR3 spells CASSPGLAVGEDTQYF. In DNA form, the CDR3 reads TGTGCCAGCAGCCCGGGACTAGCGGTTGGGGAAGATACGCAGTATTTT. The full variable domain, its missing parts supplied by reference TRBV14 and TRBJ2-3, is EAGVTQFPSHSVIEKGQTVTLRCDPISGHDNLYWYRRVMGKEIKFLLHFVKESKQDESGMPNNRFLAERTGGTYSTLKVQPAELEDSGVYFCASSPGLAVGEDTQYFGPGTRLTVL.

The chain has TRBV6-1 and TRBJ1-3; 7 bases line up with TRBD1. Germline V gene data show CDR1 as MNHNS and CDR2 as SASEGT. This CDR3 is built from 18 residues. Trimming at V came to 2 bases and at J to 0 bases, leaving 10 bases not matched to a gene. CDR3: CASSEWGGQAGSGNTIYF. The CDR3 DNA reads TGTGCCAGCAGTGAATGGGGAGGACAGGCTGGCTCTGGAAACACCATATATTTT.

The rearrangement uses TRBV18 and TRBJ2-1; D is unresolved. CDR3 length equals 12 residues. Trimming removed 3 bases at V and 7 bases at J, with 7 bases between. Looked up from germline, CDR1 is KGHSH and CDR2 is LQKENI. The CDR3 here is CASSPWGNEQFF. CDR3 nucleotides: TGTGCCAGCTCACCGTGGGGTAATGAGCAGTTCTTC.

The chain links TRBV30 to TRBJ1-1; 7 nucleotides line up with TRBD1. With 3 bases clipped from V and 4 bases from J, the junction kept 8 bases outside the gene matches. There are 14 residues in the CDR3. Germline V gives CDR1 GTSNPN, CDR2 SVGIG (reference sequence). CDR3 region: CAWREYRGPTEAFF. For the CDR3, the DNA is TGTGCCTGGAGGGAATACAGGGGCCCCACTGAAGCTTTCTTT. The variable domain in full, completed from reference TRBV30 and TRBJ1-1, reads SQTIHQWPATLVQPVGSPLSLECTVEGTSNPNLYWYRQAAGRGLQLLFYSVGIGQISSEVPQNLSASRPQDRQFILSSKKLLLSDSGFYLCAWREYRGPTEAFFGQGTRLTVV.

The chain is built from TRBV24-1 and TRBJ2-1, with 11 nucleotides matching TRBD2. From germline, CDR1 is KGHDR and CDR2 SFDVKD. Trimming cost V 4 bases and J 6 bases; bases outside gene matches: 4. The CDR3 consists of 15 residues. Here the CDR3 reads CATSEAGTSGNEQFF. The CDR3 nucleotides read TGTGCCACCAGTGAGGCCGGGACTAGCGGCAATGAGCAGTTCTTC.

The V call is TRBV5-1, the J call TRBJ2-2; D is undetermined. V gave up 0 bases and J gave up 0 bases, with 9 bases separating them. The germline gives CDR1 SGHRS, CDR2 YFSETQ. The length of the CDR3 is 16 residues. The CDR3 DNA reads TGCGCCAGCAGCTTGGGGTCTGTTACGAACACCGGGGAGCTGTTTTTT. Its translation is CASSLGSVTNTGELFF.

The chain uses TRBV3-1 (or the pseudogene TRBV3-2) and TRBJ2-3; 8 bases are shared with TRBD2. From germline, CDR1 is LGHDT and CDR2 YNNKEL (reference sequence). CDR3 length: 17 residues. The V segment lost 0 bases and the J segment 8 bases; nucleotides outside the gene matches: 13. This CDR3 is CASSQELAGHPKGTQYF. The CDR3 DNA reads TGTGCCAGCAGCCAAGAATTAGCGGGGCACCCCAAGGGTACGCAGTATTTT.

This clone has just a few counts. The J gene is TRBJ1-2, the V gene TRBV7-9; 8 bases map to TRBD1. This CDR3 contains 14 residues. Germline trimming cut 1 base from V and 8 bases from J; bases unmatched to any gene: 6. Looked up from germline, CDR1 is SEHNR and CDR2 is FQNEAQ (reference sequence). The CDR3 loop reads CASSLGQGAGGYTF. Written as DNA, the CDR3 is TGTGCCAGCAGCTTAGGGCAGGGGGCAGGAGGCTACACCTTC.

This clone was seen only once. CDR3 residues: CASSSIKMGGAFF. CDR3 bases: TGTGCCAGCAGTTCCATAAAAATGGGGGGAGCTTTCTTT. This chain connects TRBV27 to TRBJ1-1; the D gene is possibly TRBD1 (5 bases). Germline V CDR1 and CDR2: MNHEY, SMNVEV (reference sequence). There are 13 residues in the CDR3. V was cut by 4 bases and J by 10 bases, with 16 bases left in between.

V is TRBV7-3 and J is TRBJ1-2; a weak D match, TRBD1 (6 bases). Trimming stripped 2 bases from V and 8 bases from J, with 9 bases between. The CDR3 length is 12 residues. Germline CDR1 reads SGHTA; CDR2 reads FQGTGA. Here the CDR3 DNA reads TGTGCCAGCAGCTTAGCTACAGGGGGCTACACCTTC. Protein product: CASSLATGGYTF.

For this clone: The junction departs from germline at one end; a sequencing error may be responsible. The gene calls are TRBV27 and TRBJ1-2, with TRBD1 as a possible D gene (5 bases). The germline CDR1 and CDR2 sequences are MNHEY and SMNVEV (reference sequence). CDR3 size: 14 residues. The CDR3 is CASSLTDIPHGLRF. The CDR3 nucleotides read TGTGCCAGCAGTCTAACGGACATCCCCCATGGTCTACGTTTC.

The chain couples TRBV14 to TRBJ2-5; 8 nucleotides line up with TRBD1. The germline gives CDR1 SGHDN, CDR2 FVKESK. There are 15 residues in the CDR3. V lost 4 bases, J lost 5 bases, and 9 bases stayed unmatched. The CDR3 spells CASSRAGGAWETQYF. The CDR3, as DNA: TGTGCCAGCAGCCGAGCAGGGGGCGCATGGGAGACCCAGTACTTC.